The T cell receptor beta chain under discussion was sequenced for a study of cytomegalovirus exposure and HLA in healthy donors. As for the study in general: A subsequent analysis stated that the 120 or so validation repertoires were run on the same platform as the 650 to 850 first-cohort repertoires. Whole-study findings and limits: That first-cohort TCR clusters tended to co-occur in the roughly 130 validation repertoires was found in a later analysis.

Turning to this clone: What it recognizes is unknown.

Libraries were prepared by immunoSEQ multiplex PCR; TCRdb keeps only in-frame clonotypes and omits some of them. The sample lists approximately 210,000 clones, 80% to 90% occurring once. The CDR3 sequence is 16 residues long. The ends were cut back, 0 bases at V and 2 bases at J, with 10 bases in the middle. Germline CDR1 is MNHEY and CDR2 is SVGAGI. This rearrangement joins TRBV6-5 to TRBJ2-2; D is ambiguous. The sequencing sample was made of PBMCs. The receptor was derived from a young woman in good health and CMV-seronegative. DNA for the CDR3: TGTGCCAGCAGTTACTCGCCCAGGATAAACACCGGGGAGCTGTTTTTT. It encodes CASSYSPRINTGELFF.